The sample holds a few counts of the clone carrying this T cell receptor (beta chain). What it recognizes is unknown. Per the germline V gene, CDR1 is SNHLY and CDR2 is FYNNEI. V was clipped by 2 bases and J by 1 base; unmatched bases: 3. The CDR3 extends over 16 amino acids. TCRdb itself ran the 5' RACE reads through MiXCR, one entry per CDR3 protein. In the table there are 250,000 to 300,000 distinct CDR3 sequences, 7% to 10% of which are singletons. This entry belongs to a study of T-cell memory formation after mild COVID-19. Study-wide background: Largely, TCR clusters stayed within a single donor.

General study findings and limits: Clones that shrank (day 15 to 85) were balanced CD4/CD8, whereas later expanders leaned CD4+. The study found contracting CD4+ clones mainly in CM and EM and contracting CD8+ clones in EMRA. Pre-infection memory harbored some responding clones, suggesting cross-reactive memory joined.

The rearrangement links TRBV2 to TRBJ2-3; 10 nucleotides line up with TRBD2. The sequencing sample was made of PBMCs or a T cell subset sorted from them (not recorded which). This receptor was obtained from a man aged 18 to 30 who had mild COVID-19 (a few samples of this study predate the infection). Cell type and time point are not known. CDR3 DNA: TGTGCCAGCAGTGAATTAGCGGGGGGCCGCACAGATACGCAGTATTTT. This translates into CASSELAGGRTDTQYF. The whole variable domain, filled in from reference TRBV2 and TRBJ2-3, reads EPEVTQTPSHQVTQMGQEVILRCVPISNHLYFYWYRQILGQKVEFLVSFYNNEISEKSEIFDDQFSVERPDGSNFTLKIRSTKLEDSAMYFCASSELAGGRTDTQYFGPGTRLTVL.